The rows below give T cell receptor beta chains drawn from one sample of a study of blood T cells in healthy people across ages. Using its own MiXCR run on the 5' RACE reads, TCRdb lists one record per CDR3 protein. The sample contains 500,000 to 650,000 distinct CDR3 sequences, about 27% of which appear only once. The data also belong to a second study, concerning T cells of mothers and their children.

The sample was blood. The receptors here all came from a boy under 10 years old in good health. Each CDR3 is given with its conserved first and last residue. The D gene is left open where the match is weak. The size entry is marked missing in some rows and otherwise reads once, few, many or a size class.

D,V,J,size,DNA,CDR3
NA,TRBV9,TRBJ2-3,few,TGTGCCAGCAGCGCGGCTAGAAGTAGGTCAGATACGCAGTATTTT,CASSAARSRSDTQYF
TRBD2,TRBV20-1,TRBJ2-5,few,TGCAGTGCTGCAGGTCGGACTAGCCCTACCCAGTACTTC,CSAAGRTSPTQYF
NA,TRBV29-1,TRBJ2-1,few,TGCAGCGTTGAATATACGTCGGCGGAGCAGTTCTTC,CSVEYTSAEQFF
TRBD2,TRBV7-2,TRBJ2-1,many,TGTGCCAGCATCCGGCGACTAGCGGAGGACAATGAGCAGTTCTTC,CASIRRLAEDNEQFF
NA,TRBV29-1,TRBJ1-5,NA,TGCAGCGTTGCGGGCAGGAACAATCAGCCCCAGCATTTT,CSVAGRNNQPQHF
TRBD1,TRBV2,TRBJ2-7,NA,TGTGCCAGCAGTCCCCGGGACAGGGAGTACTTC,CASSPRDREYF
NA,TRBV28,TRBJ1-6,few,TGTGCCAGCAGTTTATCGGGCAGGGTCGATTCACCCCTCCACTTT,CASSLSGRVDSPLHF
TRBD2,TRBV12-3/TRBV12-4,TRBJ2-1,few,TGTGCCAGCCAGGCTAGCGGGAGAAATGAGCAGTTCTTC,CASQASGRNEQFF
NA,TRBV7-9,TRBJ2-5,few,TGTGCCAGCAGCTTAAAGGGCGCTATCCAAGAGACCCAGTACTTC,CASSLKGAIQETQYF
NA,TRBV7-9,TRBJ2-1,NA,TGTGCCAGCAGTCTAGGCGGGGTGGCGGGCCGAACCTACAATGAGCAGTTCTTC,CASSLGGVAGRTYNEQFF
NA,TRBV2,TRBJ1-1,NA,TGTGCCAGCAGTGAAGTCGAGAACACTGAAGCTTTCTTT,CASSEVENTEAFF
NA,TRBV20-1,TRBJ1-5,NA,TGCAGTGCTAGTCTTCCAGGGGCGCCCTTCAATCAGCCCCAGCATTTT,CSASLPGAPFNQPQHF
NA,TRBV6-4,TRBJ1-2,NA,TGTGCCAGCAGTGACACCCCGGGGACAGGCTACACCTTC,CASSDTPGTGYTF
NA,TRBV12-3/TRBV12-4,TRBJ2-5,NA,TGTGCCAGCGGGGAACCGGGCCCGACGCGGACCCAGTACTTC,CASGEPGPTRTQYF
TRBD2,TRBV6-2/TRBV6-3,TRBJ2-1,NA,TGTGCCAGCAGTTCCTGGACTAGCGGGGGCCTTAGCTCCTACAATGAGCAGTTATTC,CASSSWTSGGLSSYNEQLF
NA,TRBV20-1,TRBJ2-5,NA,TGCAGTGCAAGGCTAGCTACAGAGACCCAGTACTTC,CSARLATETQYF
NA,TRBV11-2,TRBJ1-2,NA,TGTGCCAGCAGCTCACTACAGGGACCTTTCTTCCATGGCTACACCTTC,CASSSLQGPFFHGYTF
NA,TRBV20-1,TRBJ1-4,NA,TGCAGTGCTCTAGACAGGCCCTGGGACCCAACTAATGAAAAACTGTTTTTT,CSALDRPWDPTNEKLFF
NA,TRBV12-3/TRBV12-4,TRBJ2-5,NA,TGTGCCGGCAGTTTAGTGGACAGAGTTGAGACCCAGTACTTC,CAGSLVDRVETQYF
NA,TRBV7-2,TRBJ1-1,NA,TGTGCCAGCACCAAAGCTCGGGGGCAACGTACTGAAGCTTTCTTT,CASTKARGQRTEAFF
TRBD2,TRBV5-1,TRBJ2-3,NA,TGCGCCAGCAGCTTTTCTAGCGGGGGGATCACAGATACGCAGTATTTT,CASSFSSGGITDTQYF
NA,TRBV20-1,TRBJ2-2,NA,TGCAGTGCTAGACCCCTCTTGGGCGGGGAGCTGTTTTTT,CSARPLLGGELFF
NA,TRBV2,TRBJ1-4,NA,TGTGCCAGCAGCCCGACAGGCGCCGCAACTAATGAAAAACTGTTTTTT,CASSPTGAATNEKLFF
NA,TRBV29-1,TRBJ2-4,NA,TGCAGCGTTGAAGGGGACACCAAAGCCAAAAACATTCAGTACTTC,CSVEGDTKAKNIQYF
NA,TRBV7-9,TRBJ1-2,few,TGTGCCAGCAGCCTCAGGTCCTATGGCTACACCTTC,CASSLRSYGYTF
NA,TRBV5-1,TRBJ2-7,many,TGCGCCAGCAGCTTGGGAGAAATCGAGCAGTACTTC,CASSLGEIEQYF
NA,TRBV7-9,TRBJ2-5,few,TGTGCCAGCAGCGGAGAAACAGGGACCCTCATAGAGACCCAGTACTTC,CASSGETGTLIETQYF
NA,TRBV4-1,TRBJ1-4,NA,TGCGCCAGCAGCCAGCTGTCCCGGATGGGGGTCGAAAAACTGTTTTTT,CASSQLSRMGVEKLFF
NA,TRBV5-1,TRBJ1-4,few,TGCGCCAGCAGCCCCGAAGAGGCAACTAATGAAAAACTGTTTTTT,CASSPEEATNEKLFF
NA,TRBV9,TRBJ2-3,NA,TGTGCCAGCAGCGTGACGGGAGAGGATACGCAGTATTTT,CASSVTGEDTQYF
NA,TRBV20-1,TRBJ2-2,NA,TGCAGTGCTAGAACTCCCCAGGACACCGGGGAGCTGTTTTTT,CSARTPQDTGELFF
NA,TRBV7-2,TRBJ2-7,NA,TGTGCCAGCAGCTTCGGGAGCGAGCAGTACTTC,CASSFGSEQYF
NA,TRBV10-1,TRBJ2-3,NA,TGCGCCAGCAGTGACCACAGCCCGGGGACAGATACGCAGTATTTT,CASSDHSPGTDTQYF
NA,TRBV13,TRBJ1-4,NA,TGTGCCAGCAGCTTAAGAGGCAGGGTCGAAAAACTGTTTTTT,CASSLRGRVEKLFF
TRBD2,TRBV11-2,TRBJ2-1,few,TGTGCCAGCAGCTTACCGTGGGCGGGGGTATCTCTTGGGGATGAGCAGTTCTTC,CASSLPWAGVSLGDEQFF
TRBD2,TRBV9,TRBJ2-5,NA,TGTGCCAGCAGCGCGAGTAGCGGGGCGGAGACCCAGTACTTC,CASSASSGAETQYF
NA,TRBV11-2,TRBJ2-7,once,TGTGCCAGCGGCAATATCGGACGTACGGGTACCTACGAGCAGTACTTC,CASGNIGRTGTYEQYF
NA,TRBV20-1,TRBJ2-1,few,TGCAGTGCTAGGCAAGAATCTACCGAGCAGTTCTTC,CSARQESTEQFF
NA,TRBV7-9,TRBJ2-1,few,TGTGCCAGCAGCTTAGGGGGGGCAGTCAATGAGCAGTTCTTC,CASSLGGAVNEQFF
NA,TRBV30,TRBJ1-4,few,TGTGCCTGGAGTGTGCTGGGTCAAGAAAAACTGTTTTTT,CAWSVLGQEKLFF
NA,TRBV6-4,TRBJ2-5,NA,TGTGCCAGCAGGAGGGTTACAGAGTACCAAGAGACCCAGTACTTC,CASRRVTEYQETQYF
TRBD2,TRBV3-1,TRBJ2-1,few,TGTGCCAGCAGCCAAGCCGGACTAGCGGGGGTTAGCTCCTACAATGAGCAGTTCTTC,CASSQAGLAGVSSYNEQFF
TRBD2,TRBV9,TRBJ2-5,NA,TGTGCCAGCAGCGTAGACAGGACTAGCGGGAGGGTAGAGACCCAGTACTTC,CASSVDRTSGRVETQYF
TRBD1,TRBV6-1,TRBJ2-3,NA,TGTGCCAGCACCCCATACCCGGGACAGGGCACAGATACGCAGTATTTT,CASTPYPGQGTDTQYF
NA,TRBV6-5,TRBJ1-1,medium-sized,TGTGCCAGCAGTAGGAACACTGAAGCTTTCTTT,CASSRNTEAFF
NA,TRBV3-1,TRBJ1-1,NA,TGTGCCAGCAGCCAAGAGGGAGAGAACACTGAAGCTTTCTTT,CASSQEGENTEAFF
TRBD1,TRBV7-9,TRBJ1-2,many,TGTGCCAGCAGCTCCCGTGGAGGGGGCATGGACTATGGCTACACCTTC,CASSSRGGGMDYGYTF
NA,TRBV29-1,TRBJ1-2,NA,TGCAGCGTTGAAGATGGCCAGGGAAATAACTATGGCTACACCTTC,CSVEDGQGNNYGYTF
NA,TRBV2,TRBJ2-2,NA,TGTGCCAGCAGACTTGGAGGTGGGACCGGGGAGCTGTTTTTT,CASRLGGGTGELFF
TRBD2,TRBV10-3,TRBJ2-3,NA,TGTGCCATCAGTTCGGCTAGCGGGGCAGATACGCAGTATTTT,CAISSASGADTQYF
TRBD2,TRBV3-1,TRBJ2-7,few,TGTGCCAGCAGCCAAGACCCTAGCGGGGGGAAAGAGCAGTACTTC,CASSQDPSGGKEQYF
TRBD1,TRBV12-3/TRBV12-4,TRBJ2-1,few,TGTGCCAGCAGTCCTATGGACAGGCACGTTGAGCAGTTCTTC,CASSPMDRHVEQFF
NA,TRBV7-9,TRBJ1-4,NA,TGTGCCAGCAGCTCTCAGGACAGCCACAATGAAAAACTGTTTTTT,CASSSQDSHNEKLFF
TRBD1,TRBV27,TRBJ1-2,NA,TGTGCCAGCAGCGAGTTTCACAGGGGGTCGGCTAACTATGGCTACACCTTC,CASSEFHRGSANYGYTF
TRBD1,TRBV5-1,TRBJ2-5,NA,TGCGCCAGCAGCACGGGGACAGTAGGAGAGACCCAGTACTTC,CASSTGTVGETQYF
TRBD1,TRBV5-4,TRBJ2-7,NA,TGTGCCAGCAGCCGTGACAGGGGGCTCTTCTACGAGCAGTACTTC,CASSRDRGLFYEQYF